The source of this TCR beta chain is a study of T cells after yellow fever vaccination. Generation of TCR cDNA used 5'RACE template switching (which added a universal primer site and UMIs). TCRdb re-called the 5' RACE reads through MiXCR, storing one row per CDR3 protein. The table has 500,000 to 650,000 distinct CDR3 sequences, roughly 17% seen once; the top ten hold 17%. Germline CDR1 reads SGHRS; CDR2 reads YFSETQ. The CDR3 runs to 14 residues. V lost 5 bases to trimming and J lost 10 bases, with 21 bases between them. The sample in question was PBMCs, obtained 5 days after the first yellow fever vaccination. The V call is TRBV5-1, the J call TRBJ1-1, with TRBD1 as a possible D gene (5 bases). The TCR sequence derives from a man in his late teens or twenties who received the YFV17D yellow fever vaccine. CDR3 in DNA: TGCGCCAGCAGTCCCGGAGGGGCGTCGGACGGAGCTTTCTTT. Its protein is CASSPGGASDGAFF.